This T cell receptor (beta chain) was identified in a study of blood T cell repertoires in COVID-19. The V gene's germline CDR1 is SNHLY and CDR2 FYNNEI. The length of the CDR3 is 12 residues. The V gene lost 5 bases and the J gene lost 4 bases, with 8 bases spanning the gap. Some clones are missing from TCRdb's copy, which holds only in-frame ones; the method was immunoSEQ multiplex PCR. The sample holds under 150,000 clones, approximately 80% seen once. This receptor was taken from a woman between 35 and 50 years old who had recovered from COVID-19. The chain couples TRBV2 to TRBJ1-2; TRBD1 is a possible D gene (5 bases). Sequencing was done on a sample of PBMCs or T cells enriched from blood (not recorded which). CDR3 residues: CASSRQSYGYTF. The CDR3 DNA follows: TGTGCCAGCAGTCGACAGTCCTATGGCTACACCTTC.